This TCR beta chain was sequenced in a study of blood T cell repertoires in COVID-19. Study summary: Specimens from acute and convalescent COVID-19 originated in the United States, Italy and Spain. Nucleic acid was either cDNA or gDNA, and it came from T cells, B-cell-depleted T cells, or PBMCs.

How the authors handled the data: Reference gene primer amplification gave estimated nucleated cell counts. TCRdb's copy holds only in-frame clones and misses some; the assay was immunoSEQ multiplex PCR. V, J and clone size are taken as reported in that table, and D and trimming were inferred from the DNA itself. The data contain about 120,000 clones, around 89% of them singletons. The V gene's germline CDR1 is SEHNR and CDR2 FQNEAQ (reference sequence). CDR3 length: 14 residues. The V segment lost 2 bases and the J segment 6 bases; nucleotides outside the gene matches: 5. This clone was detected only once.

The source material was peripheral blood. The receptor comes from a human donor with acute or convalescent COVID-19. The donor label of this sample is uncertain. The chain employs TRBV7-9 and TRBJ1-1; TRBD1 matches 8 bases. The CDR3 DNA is TGTGCCAGCAGCTTACCTGAGACAGGGGCTGAAGCTTTCTTT. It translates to CASSLPETGAEAFF.